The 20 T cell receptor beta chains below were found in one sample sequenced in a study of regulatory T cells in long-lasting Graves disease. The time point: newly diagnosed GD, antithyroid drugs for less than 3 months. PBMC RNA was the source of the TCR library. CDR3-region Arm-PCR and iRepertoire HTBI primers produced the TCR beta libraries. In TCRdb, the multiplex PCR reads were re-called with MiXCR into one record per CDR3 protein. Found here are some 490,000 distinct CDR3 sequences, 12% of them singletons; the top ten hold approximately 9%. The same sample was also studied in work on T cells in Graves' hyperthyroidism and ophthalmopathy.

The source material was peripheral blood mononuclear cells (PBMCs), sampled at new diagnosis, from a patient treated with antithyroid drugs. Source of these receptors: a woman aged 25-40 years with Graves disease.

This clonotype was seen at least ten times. CDR3: CASSPTSGRINEQFF. In DNA form, the CDR3 reads TGTGCCAGCAGTCCCACTAGCGGGAGGATTAATGAGCAGTTCTTC. The chain couples TRBV2 to TRBJ2-1; 12 bases agree with TRBD2. The J segment lost 7 bases and the V segment lost 5 bases, leaving 6 bases of the junction unmatched. The germline V gene encodes CDR1 SNHLY and CDR2 FYNNEI. The CDR3 totals 15 residues.

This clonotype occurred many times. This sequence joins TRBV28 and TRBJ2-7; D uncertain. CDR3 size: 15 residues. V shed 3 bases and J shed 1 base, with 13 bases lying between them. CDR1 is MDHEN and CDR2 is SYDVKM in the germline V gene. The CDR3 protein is CASSFLDGRSYEQYF. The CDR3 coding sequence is TGTGCCAGCAGTTTCCTGGACGGAAGGTCCTACGAGCAGTACTTC.

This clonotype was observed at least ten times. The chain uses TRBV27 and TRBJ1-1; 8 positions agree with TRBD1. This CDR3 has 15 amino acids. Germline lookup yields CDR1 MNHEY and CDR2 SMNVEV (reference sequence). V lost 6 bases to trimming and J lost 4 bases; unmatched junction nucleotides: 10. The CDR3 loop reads CASRSQGAGSTEAFF. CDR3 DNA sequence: TGTGCCAGCAGGAGCCAGGGGGCCGGGAGCACTGAAGCTTTCTTT.

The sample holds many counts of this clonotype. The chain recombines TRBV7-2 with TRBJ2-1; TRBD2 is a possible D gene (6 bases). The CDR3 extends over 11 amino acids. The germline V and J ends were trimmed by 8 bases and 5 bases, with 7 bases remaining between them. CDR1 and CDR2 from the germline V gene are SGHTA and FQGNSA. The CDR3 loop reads CASGTDNEQFF. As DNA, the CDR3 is TGTGCCAGCGGGACTGACAATGAGCAGTTCTTC.

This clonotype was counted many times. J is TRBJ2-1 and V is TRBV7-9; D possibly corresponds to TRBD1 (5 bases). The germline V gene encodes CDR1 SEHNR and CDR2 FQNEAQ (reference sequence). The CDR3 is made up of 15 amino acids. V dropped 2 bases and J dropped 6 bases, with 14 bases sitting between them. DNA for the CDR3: TGTGCCAGCAGCTTATGGCCGTATAGGGGCAATGAGCAGTTCTTC. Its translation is CASSLWPYRGNEQFF.

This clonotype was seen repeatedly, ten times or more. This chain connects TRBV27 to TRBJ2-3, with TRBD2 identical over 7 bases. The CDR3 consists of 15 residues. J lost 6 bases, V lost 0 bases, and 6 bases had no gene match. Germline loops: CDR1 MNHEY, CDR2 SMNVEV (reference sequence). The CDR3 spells CASSLSRRGGDTQYF. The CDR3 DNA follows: TGTGCCAGCAGTTTATCAAGGCGGGGAGGGGATACGCAGTATTTT.

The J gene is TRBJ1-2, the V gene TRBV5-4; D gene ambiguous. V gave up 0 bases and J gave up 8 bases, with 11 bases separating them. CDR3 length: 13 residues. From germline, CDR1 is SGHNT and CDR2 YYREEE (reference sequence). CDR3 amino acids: CASSLGQRRGYTF. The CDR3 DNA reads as TGTGCCAGCAGCTTGGGGCAGAGGCGCGGCTACACCTTC.

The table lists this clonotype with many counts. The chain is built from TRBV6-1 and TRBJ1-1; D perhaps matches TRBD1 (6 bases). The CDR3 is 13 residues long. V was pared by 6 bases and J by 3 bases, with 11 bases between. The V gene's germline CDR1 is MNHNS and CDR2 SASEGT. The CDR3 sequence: CASRAQGYTEAFF. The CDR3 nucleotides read TGTGCCAGCAGGGCTCAGGGGTACACTGAAGCTTTCTTT.

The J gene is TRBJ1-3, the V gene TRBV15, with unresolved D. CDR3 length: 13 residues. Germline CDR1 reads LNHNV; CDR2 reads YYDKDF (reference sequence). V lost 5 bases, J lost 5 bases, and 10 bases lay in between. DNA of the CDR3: TGTGCCACCAGCGGAAGGATGCGAAACACCATATATTTT. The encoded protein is CATSGRMRNTIYF.

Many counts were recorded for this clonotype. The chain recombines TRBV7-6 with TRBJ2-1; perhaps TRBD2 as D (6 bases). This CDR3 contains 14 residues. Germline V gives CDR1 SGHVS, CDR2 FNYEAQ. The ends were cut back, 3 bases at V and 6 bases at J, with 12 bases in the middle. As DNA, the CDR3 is TGTGCCAGCAGCTTGATGGACTATTTCAATGAGCAGTTCTTC. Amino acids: CASSLMDYFNEQFF.

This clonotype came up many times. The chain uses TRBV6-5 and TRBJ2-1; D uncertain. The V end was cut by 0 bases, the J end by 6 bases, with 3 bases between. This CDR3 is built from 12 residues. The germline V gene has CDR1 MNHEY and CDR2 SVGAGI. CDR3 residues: CASSYSSNEQFF. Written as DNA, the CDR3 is TGTGCCAGCAGTTACTCTAGCAATGAGCAGTTCTTC.

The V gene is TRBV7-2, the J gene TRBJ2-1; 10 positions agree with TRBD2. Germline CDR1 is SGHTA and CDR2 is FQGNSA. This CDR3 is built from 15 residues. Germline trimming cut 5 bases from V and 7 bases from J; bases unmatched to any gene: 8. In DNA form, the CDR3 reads TGTGCCAGCAGCCCTAGCGGGAGAATGGGGAATGAGCAGTTCTTC. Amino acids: CASSPSGRMGNEQFF. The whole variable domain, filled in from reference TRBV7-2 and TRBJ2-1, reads GAGVSQSPSNKVTEKGKDVELRCDPISGHTALYWYRQSLGQGLEFLIYFQGNSAPDKSGLPSDRFSAERTGGSVSTLTIQRTQQEDSAVYLCASSPSGRMGNEQFFGPGTRLTVL.

CDR3 in amino acids: CASSLLRGNEQFF. In DNA form, the CDR3 reads TGTGCCAGCAGTTTGCTCAGGGGTAATGAGCAGTTCTTC. V and J are TRBV6-5 and TRBJ2-1; D possibly corresponds to TRBD1 (6 bases). V lost 4 bases and J 7 bases, leaving 11 bases between the germline ends. The CDR3 spans 13 residues. CDR1 MNHEY and CDR2 SVGAGI come from the germline V gene.

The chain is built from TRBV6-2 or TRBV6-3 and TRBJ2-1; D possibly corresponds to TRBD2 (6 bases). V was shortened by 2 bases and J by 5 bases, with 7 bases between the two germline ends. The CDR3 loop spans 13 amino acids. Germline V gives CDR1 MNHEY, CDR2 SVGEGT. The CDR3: CASSYGGDNEQFF. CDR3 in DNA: TGTGCCAGCAGTTACGGAGGGGACAATGAGCAGTTCTTC.

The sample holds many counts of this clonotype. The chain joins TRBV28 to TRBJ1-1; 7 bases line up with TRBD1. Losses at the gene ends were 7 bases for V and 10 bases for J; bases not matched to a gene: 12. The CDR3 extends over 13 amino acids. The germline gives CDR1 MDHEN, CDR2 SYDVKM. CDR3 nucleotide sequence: TGTGCCAGCACCCGAGACAGGGAGCGGGGAGCTTTCTTT. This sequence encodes CASTRDRERGAFF. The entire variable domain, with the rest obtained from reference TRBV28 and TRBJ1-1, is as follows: DVKVTQSSRYLVKRTGEKVFLECVQDMDHENMFWYRQDPGLGLRLIYFSYDVKMKEKGDIPEGYSVSREKKERFSLILESASTNQTSMYLCASTRDRERGAFFGQGTRLTVV.

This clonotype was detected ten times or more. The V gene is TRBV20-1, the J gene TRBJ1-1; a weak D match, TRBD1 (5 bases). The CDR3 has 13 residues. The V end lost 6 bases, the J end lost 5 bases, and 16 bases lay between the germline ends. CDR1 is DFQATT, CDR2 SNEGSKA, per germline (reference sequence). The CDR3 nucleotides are TGCAGTGCAAGACAGTCCCCGGGGACTGAAGCTTTCTTT. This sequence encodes CSARQSPGTEAFF.

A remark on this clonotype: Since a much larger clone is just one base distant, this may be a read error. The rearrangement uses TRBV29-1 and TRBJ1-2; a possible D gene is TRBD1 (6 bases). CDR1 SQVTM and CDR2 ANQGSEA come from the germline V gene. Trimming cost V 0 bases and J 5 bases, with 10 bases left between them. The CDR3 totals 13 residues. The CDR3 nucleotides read TGCAGCGTTGAAGAACAGGGTGGATATGGCTACACCTTC. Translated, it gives CSVEEQGGYGYTF.

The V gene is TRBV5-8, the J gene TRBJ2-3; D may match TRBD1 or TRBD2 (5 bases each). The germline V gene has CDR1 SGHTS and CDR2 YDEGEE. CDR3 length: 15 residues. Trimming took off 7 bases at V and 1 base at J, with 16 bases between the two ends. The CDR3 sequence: CASWGSGAGTDTQYF. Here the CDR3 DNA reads TGTGCCAGCTGGGGGTCCGGGGCCGGCACAGATACGCAGTATTTT.

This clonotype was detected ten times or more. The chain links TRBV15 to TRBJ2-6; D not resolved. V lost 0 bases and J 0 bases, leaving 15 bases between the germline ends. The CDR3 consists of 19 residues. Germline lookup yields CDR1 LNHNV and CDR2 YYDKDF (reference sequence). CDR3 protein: CATSREMPFSPSGANVLTF. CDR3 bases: TGTGCCACCAGCAGAGAGATGCCCTTCTCCCCCTCTGGGGCCAACGTCCTGACTTTC.

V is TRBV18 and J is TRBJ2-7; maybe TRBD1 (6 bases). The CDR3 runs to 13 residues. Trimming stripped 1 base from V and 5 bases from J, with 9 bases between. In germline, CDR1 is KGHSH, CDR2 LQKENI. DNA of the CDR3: TGTGCCAGCTCACCACTCAGGGGCCACGAGCAGTACTTC. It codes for CASSPLRGHEQYF.